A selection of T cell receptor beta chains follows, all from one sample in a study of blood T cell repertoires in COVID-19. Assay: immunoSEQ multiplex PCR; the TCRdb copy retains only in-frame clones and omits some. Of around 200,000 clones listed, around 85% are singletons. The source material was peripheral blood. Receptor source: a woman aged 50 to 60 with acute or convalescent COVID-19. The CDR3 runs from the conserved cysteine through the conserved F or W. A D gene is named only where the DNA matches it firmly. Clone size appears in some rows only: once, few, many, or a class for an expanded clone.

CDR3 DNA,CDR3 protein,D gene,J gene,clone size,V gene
TGCGCCAGCAGCTTGTTTACTAGCGGTCCCTACGAGCAGTACTTC,CASSLFTSGPYEQYF,TRBD2,TRBJ2-7,-,TRBV5-1
TGTGCCAGCTTCCCCGGGACAGGGGTCTATGGCTACACCTTC,CASFPGTGVYGYTF,TRBD1,TRBJ1-2,-,TRBV18
TGTGCCACCAGTGATAGGGCGGGACCCCCCGATACGCAGTATTTT,CATSDRAGPPDTQYF,-,TRBJ2-3,-,TRBV24-1
TGTGCCAGCAAAGGACAAAGGTTCTACGAGCAGTACTTC,CASKGQRFYEQYF,-,TRBJ2-7,-,TRBV6-5
TGTGCCAGCAGCTTCGGCGGGGGCCCCACAGATACGCAGTATTTT,CASSFGGGPTDTQYF,-,TRBJ2-3,-,TRBV7-9
TGTGCTAGTGGTCCGGGTCTAGGTGAAAAACTGTTTTTT,CASGPGLGEKLFF,-,TRBJ1-4,-,TRBV12-5
TGTGCCAGCAGCCAAGGGGTTCGACAGGGAAGAGAGACCCAGTACTTC,CASSQGVRQGRETQYF,TRBD1,TRBJ2-5,-,TRBV7-9
TGTGCCAGCAGTCTGGGGGGGACCTACGAGCAGTACTTC,CASSLGGTYEQYF,TRBD2,TRBJ2-7,-,TRBV6-2/TRBV6-3
TGTGCCAGCAGCCCGCTACAGGGGGCGAGCACTGAAGCTTTCTTT,CASSPLQGASTEAFF,TRBD1,TRBJ1-1,-,TRBV5-6
TGTGCCAGCAGTTACTCGAACTCGGGGTCTAACACTGAAGCTTTCTTT,CASSYSNSGSNTEAFF,-,TRBJ1-1,-,TRBV6-5
TGTGCCAGCAGCTTACTACCGGGACAGGGTGGGTACGAGCAGTACTTC,CASSLLPGQGGYEQYF,TRBD1,TRBJ2-7,-,TRBV5-5
TGTGCCAGCAGCCTGGGACAGGGCAATCAGCCCCAGCATTTT,CASSLGQGNQPQHF,TRBD1,TRBJ1-5,-,TRBV28
TGCGCCAGCAGCTTAGACACCAAATTCGAGCAGTACTTC,CASSLDTKFEQYF,-,TRBJ2-7,-,TRBV5-1
TGTGCCAGCAAAGCGGGACTCATAACCGGGGAGCTGTTTTTT,CASKAGLITGELFF,TRBD2,TRBJ2-2,-,TRBV2
TGTGCCAGCAGTTTACAGGGTGTTGAGCAGTACTTC,CASSLQGVEQYF,-,TRBJ2-7,-,TRBV12-3/TRBV12-4
TGTGCCAGTAGTATAAGTAGTCGGACAGGGGACTACACCTTC,CASSISSRTGDYTF,TRBD1,TRBJ1-2,-,TRBV19
TGCGCCAGCAGTGAAACCGGGATCTCCTACGAGCAGTACTTC,CASSETGISYEQYF,-,TRBJ2-7,-,TRBV10-2
TGTGCCTGGAGTCTCTCCACTTACAGCTCCTACGAGCAGTACTTC,CAWSLSTYSSYEQYF,-,TRBJ2-7,-,TRBV30
TGTGCCAGTAGTATTGGCGGGGGTTATAGCAATCAGCCCCAGCATTTT,CASSIGGGYSNQPQHF,-,TRBJ1-5,-,TRBV19
TGTGCCAGCAAGTTGACTAGCGAGGGTGGTGAGCAGTTCTTC,CASKLTSEGGEQFF,TRBD2,TRBJ2-1,many,TRBV14
TGTGCCAGCAGTTACTCAACGAGAGCGGACGACGAGCAGTACTTC,CASSYSTRADDEQYF,-,TRBJ2-7,few,TRBV6-5
TGTGCCAGCAGCCTGACAGTCTACGAGCAGTACTTC,CASSLTVYEQYF,-,TRBJ2-7,-,TRBV28
TGTGCCAGCAGCTTGGCACAGGGCCACAATCAGCCCCAGCATTTT,CASSLAQGHNQPQHF,-,TRBJ1-5,-,TRBV5-5
TGTGCCAGCAGCTTACGAGGGAGGGGCACCGGGGAGCTGTTTTTT,CASSLRGRGTGELFF,TRBD2,TRBJ2-2,-,TRBV7-7
TGCGCCAGCACCCTAAGCGGGTACAATGAGCAGTTCTTC,CASTLSGYNEQFF,-,TRBJ2-1,-,TRBV5-1
TGTGCCAGCAGCTTGACCGGGAGCGGAGTCAAAAACATTCAGTACTTC,CASSLTGSGVKNIQYF,-,TRBJ2-4,-,TRBV5-5
TGCGCCAGCAGCCCCCCACAGGGGGGTACTAATGAAAAACTGTTTTTT,CASSPPQGGTNEKLFF,TRBD1,TRBJ1-4,-,TRBV5-1
TGTGCCAGCAGGCTAGAGGGATGGGAGACCCAGTACTTC,CASRLEGWETQYF,-,TRBJ2-5,-,TRBV2
TGTGCCAGCAGCTTCTTGGTCAGGGTAGGTCTGGTGGCTGAAGCTTTCTTT,CASSFLVRVGLVAEAFF,-,TRBJ1-1,-,TRBV7-2
TGTGCCAGCGCCGTTCAGCGGACAGCCGGCACCGGGGAGCTGTTTTTT,CASAVQRTAGTGELFF,-,TRBJ2-2,-,TRBV7-2
TGTGCCAGCTCACCATCCCGACAGGGAAACACCGGGGAGCTGTTTTTT,CASSPSRQGNTGELFF,TRBD1,TRBJ2-2,-,TRBV18
TGTGCCAGCAGCCGCAGACAGGACTCTGGGGCCAACGTCCTGACTTTC,CASSRRQDSGANVLTF,-,TRBJ2-6,-,TRBV4-2
TGTGCCAGCAGCAAGGGACTAGCGGGAGTAGAGCAGTTCTTC,CASSKGLAGVEQFF,TRBD2,TRBJ2-1,few,TRBV6-2/TRBV6-3
TGTGCCAGCAGCTTCGCGACAGGGCCGGCCACAGATACGCAGTATTTT,CASSFATGPATDTQYF,TRBD1,TRBJ2-3,-,TRBV7-2
TGTGCCACCAGTGATGGGGGCGGGCTGTTTTTT,CATSDGGGLFF,-,TRBJ1-4,few,TRBV24-1
TGTGCCATCTTCGGAGGACAGGGGAATGGCTACACCTTC,CAIFGGQGNGYTF,TRBD1,TRBJ1-2,-,TRBV6-5
TGTGCCAGCAGCACGGACAGGGTGAGGGATACGCAGTATTTT,CASSTDRVRDTQYF,TRBD1,TRBJ2-3,few,TRBV25-1
TGTGCCAGCAGCCGGACTAGCGGGAGAGTGAATGAGCAGTTCTTC,CASSRTSGRVNEQFF,TRBD2,TRBJ2-1,-,TRBV11-3
TGTGCCAGCAGTTTAGGGTCAGGGCAGTACTTC,CASSLGSGQYF,-,TRBJ2-7,-,TRBV12-3/TRBV12-4
TGTGCCAGCTCAGTATTGGGCCCGAACACTGAAGCTTTCTTT,CASSVLGPNTEAFF,-,TRBJ1-1,once,TRBV27
TGTGCCAGCTCCCAGGTCTACGAGCAGTACTTC,CASSQVYEQYF,-,TRBJ2-7,once,TRBV2
TGTGCCAGTAGTCCGCGGACAGGGGGCAGGGGGGCCAACGTCCTGACTTTC,CASSPRTGGRGANVLTF,TRBD1,TRBJ2-6,-,TRBV19
TGTGCCAGCAGTTTATCTCCAGGGCTCGGTGAAGCTTTCTTT,CASSLSPGLGEAFF,-,TRBJ1-1,few,TRBV28
TGTGCCAGCAGCCGGGACTGGGTCGATACGCAGTATTTT,CASSRDWVDTQYF,-,TRBJ2-3,-,TRBV12-3/TRBV12-4
TGTGCCAGCAGCCCGACTAGCCGGTCGGCCCAGTACTTC,CASSPTSRSAQYF,TRBD2,TRBJ2-5,-,TRBV6-5
TGTGCCAGCAGTTCCACTGCCCTTCTTAGCAATCAGCCCCAGCATTTT,CASSSTALLSNQPQHF,-,TRBJ1-5,-,TRBV27
TGTGCCTGGAGTTTGGGGACGGAGGGCACTGAAGCTTTCTTT,CAWSLGTEGTEAFF,-,TRBJ1-1,-,TRBV30
TGTGCCAGTAGTATAGTACTCGCCGCGGGTTCTAATGAGCAGTTCTTC,CASSIVLAAGSNEQFF,-,TRBJ2-1,-,TRBV19
TGTGCCAGCAGTGGGGGGGGCATAGGCAACACTGAAGCTTTCTTT,CASSGGGIGNTEAFF,-,TRBJ1-1,once,TRBV2
TGTGCCAGCAGCTTAGATCCGGGGACAGGGAGGACCGGGGAGCTGTTTTTT,CASSLDPGTGRTGELFF,TRBD1,TRBJ2-2,once,TRBV11-2
TGTGCCAGCAGTCCACAGGGGGAGTACAATGAGCAGTTCTTC,CASSPQGEYNEQFF,TRBD1,TRBJ2-1,-,TRBV11-2
TGTGCCAGCAGCGTAGCGGGACAGGGGATGCACGAGCAGTACTTC,CASSVAGQGMHEQYF,TRBD1,TRBJ2-7,-,TRBV5-4
TGTGCCAGCAGAATCGCTAGCGGGGGGGCCTACAATGAGCAGTTCTTC,CASRIASGGAYNEQFF,TRBD2,TRBJ2-1,-,TRBV2
TGTGCCAGCAGCCTTGCGGCAGGGACCGGGGAGCTGTTTTTT,CASSLAAGTGELFF,-,TRBJ2-2,few,TRBV11-3
TGTGCCAGCAGTCGCGGACAGGGGGCAGGAAACACCATATATTTT,CASSRGQGAGNTIYF,TRBD1,TRBJ1-3,-,TRBV11-2
TGTGCCACCAGTGATGGGGCAGGACCTACAGAGCAGTACTTC,CATSDGAGPTEQYF,-,TRBJ2-7,-,TRBV24-1
TGTGCCAGTAGTATCCTGGGGACAGGGACACAAGAGACCCAGTACTTC,CASSILGTGTQETQYF,TRBD1,TRBJ2-5,-,TRBV19
TGTGCCAGCTCACCTCCTACGACAGGGAACACTGAAGCTTTCTTT,CASSPPTTGNTEAFF,-,TRBJ1-1,-,TRBV18
TGCAGCGTTGAACAGGGATCTAACTATGGCTACACCTTC,CSVEQGSNYGYTF,-,TRBJ1-2,-,TRBV29-1
TGTGCCAGCAGCCGAGGGACAACGATCTTCCTTGGCTACACCTTC,CASSRGTTIFLGYTF,-,TRBJ1-2,-,TRBV6-5